A selection of T cell receptor beta chains follows, all from one sample in a study of blood T cell repertoires in COVID-19. Using immunoSEQ multiplex PCR, the repertoire was profiled, and TCRdb retains in-frame clones only, with some absent. The sample carries about 170,000 clones, about 90% recorded once. The material sequenced was PBMCs or T cells enriched from blood (not recorded which). The source is a woman between 45 and 60 years old who had recovered from COVID-19. Each CDR3 is given with its conserved first and last residue.

v_gene	j_gene	CDR3aa
TRBV24-1	TRBJ1-4	CATSLGGDEKLFF
TRBV14	TRBJ1-1	CASSWDRNTEAFF
TRBV19	TRBJ1-2	CASKPPGPYGYTF
TRBV7-2	TRBJ2-7	CASGGGGGVKSEQYF
TRBV3-1/TRBV3-2	TRBJ1-6	CASSRDRNNSPLHF
TRBV2	TRBJ2-7	CASRDAGTDYEQYF
TRBV10-2	TRBJ1-5	CASTDDRRSNQPQHF
TRBV5-8	TRBJ2-3	CASSLGSREWKDTQYF
TRBV11-2	TRBJ1-3	CASSWTDSGNTIYF
TRBV10-1	TRBJ2-1	CASSDNSGNYNEQFF
TRBV6-5	TRBJ2-3	CASSPSGIDTQYF
TRBV29-1	TRBJ2-1	CSVEDPQGPYNEQFF
TRBV4-3	TRBJ2-7	CASSSPGSGREHNEQYF
TRBV30	TRBJ1-5	CAWSVRTGGAGNQPQHF
TRBV28	TRBJ2-7	CASSLSRTGGYEQYF
TRBV19	TRBJ1-1	CASRPRGGNTEAFF
TRBV13	TRBJ2-7	CASSIQGATYEQYF
TRBV18	TRBJ1-1	CASSQGAMNTEAFF
TRBV5-8	TRBJ2-2	CASSFGQGAGELFF
TRBV6-2/TRBV6-3	TRBJ2-1	CASSRGLAGGDNEQFF
TRBV5-5	TRBJ1-4	CASSRQGRASNEKLFF
TRBV7-8	TRBJ2-7	CASSPRSYYEQYF
TRBV4-3	TRBJ1-2	CASSQDLGRIVYGYTF
TRBV7-9	TRBJ2-1	CASSFRGTYSYNEQFF
TRBV28	TRBJ2-1	CASRNAGSSYNEQFF
TRBV19	TRBJ2-2	CASNELGRGGELFF
TRBV28	TRBJ2-7	CASGPGTAAYEQYF
TRBV7-6	TRBJ1-6	CASSPEGQGNSPLHF
TRBV6-6	TRBJ2-7	CASSYSEISEQYF
TRBV2	TRBJ2-3	CASSGYRGDTQYF
TRBV5-1	TRBJ1-2	CASSIETGTRNYGYTF
TRBV18	TRBJ1-1	CASSPGGNTEAFF
TRBV11-2	TRBJ1-6	CASSRGQLDSPLHF
TRBV28	TRBJ1-2	CASSAGDRPFYGYTF
TRBV7-8	TRBJ2-1	CASSLGYFRGSYNEQFF
TRBV2	TRBJ1-1	CASSGTRETEAFF
TRBV7-2	TRBJ1-2	CASSDRWEFYGYTF
TRBV27	TRBJ2-3	CASSLASTSGRRSTDTQYF
TRBV19	TRBJ1-1	CASSIDRGGAEAFF
TRBV7-9	TRBJ2-7	CASSLAGAPQERYF
TRBV7-9	TRBJ2-1	CASSRGLAENNEQFF
TRBV15	TRBJ1-5	CATSRDRQGSENQPQHF
TRBV11-2	TRBJ2-1	CASSLGSSQYNEQFF
TRBV6-2/TRBV6-3	TRBJ2-1	CASSPGTSDYNEQFF
TRBV4-1	TRBJ2-2	CASSHPAGGNTGELFF